This T cell receptor (beta chain) was captured in a study of radiation and T cells in renal cell carcinoma. Overall study results and limits: In blood, top tumor clones expanded by 2 weeks, shrinking by 4. Without pretreatment biopsies, baseline tumor clonotype presence was undetermined.

As for time point: blood 2 weeks post-SBRT. Treatment given: 15 Gy SBRT to primary tumor, nephrectomy 4 weeks later. Blood was sampled at baseline, 2 weeks and 4 weeks after SBRT. Libraries were prepared by immunoSEQ multiplex PCR; TCRdb keeps only in-frame clonotypes and omits some of them. The data show roughly 49,000 clones, around three quarters seen once. Turning to this clone: The target antigen is unknown.

Germline V gene sequence: CDR1 SGHNT, CDR2 YYREEE (reference sequence). After removal of 4 bases from V and 4 bases from J, the junction contained 13 bases not matched to a gene. This CDR3 is 17 amino acids long. The rearrangement joins TRBV5-4 to TRBJ2-2; 7 positions match TRBD2. This receptor was identified in a woman aged 70-85 years with renal cell carcinoma. The specimen was blood, collected from a patient whose treatment included radiotherapy and nephrectomy. CDR3 residues: CASSLNRGGPGTGELFF. As DNA, the CDR3 is TGTGCCAGCAGCCTGAACCGGGGAGGGCCGGGCACCGGGGAGCTGTTTTTT.